This T cell receptor (beta chain) was recovered during a study of graft-versus-host responses after intestinal transplantation. The wider study: All of the recipients had induction that used anti-thymocyte globulin, then tacrolimus and steroids for approximately 3 years. Study results and caveats: Early HvG declines after transplant were associated with peak circulating GvH clone levels.

The germline CDR1 and CDR2 sequences are SQVTM and ANQGSEA. The germline V and J ends were trimmed by 2 bases and 4 bases, with 11 bases remaining between them. CDR3 size: 13 residues. Worth noting for this clone: No antigen is known for it.

Produced via immunoSEQ multiplex PCR; TCRdb's table is partial and in-frame only. Here the sample spans tens of thousands of clones, about 95% being singletons. The sequenced sample was unstimulated CD8+ T cells sorted from spleen or lymph node cells, obtained before transplant. The clonotype comes from a human donor who was the organ donor for an intestinal transplant. The rearrangement uses TRBV29-1 and TRBJ1-1; possibly TRBD1 for D (6 bases). CDR3 DNA: TGCAGCGTTGAATGGGTGGGGGCCACTGAAGCTTTCTTT. Encoded protein: CSVEWVGATEAFF.